The entry below gives a single TCR beta chain sequence along with its context. This clonotype was observed at least ten times. No antigen is known for it. No per-base quality is available; no much larger clone lies one base away. The data were taken from a study of human T cells and chemical hapten exposure (dated by TCRdb to about 2021). With regard to the full study: For sensitization, 2% DPC in acetone was applied to a roughly 2 cm by roughly 2 cm area of upper inner arm skin. Libraries were pooled for sequencing, and variation in per-sample TCR yields was attributed mainly to small differences in library volumes within the pool. Throughout the study period of around 24 weeks, patients also received therapeutic DPC doses to the scalp every week. Patient blood was sampled pre-sensitization (week 0) and at 2, 6 and about 24 weeks after DPC sensitization. Blood for TCR sequencing was provided by twenty-nine alopecia patients at one to four time points (pre-sensitization, 2, 6 and 24 weeks). Patch tests used Finn chambers with 0.01% DPC on the upper back, scored after 6 days by International Contact Dermatitis Research Group standards. Most of the patients in the cohort were female, and the cohort covered alopecia areata with under or over 50% scalp involvement, alopecia totalis and alopecia universalis. The study tracked peripheral blood TCR repertoire changes in vivo during primary and secondary sensitization to the hapten diphenylcyclopropenone (DPC) in alopecia patients.

Per the germline V gene, SGDLS is the CDR1 and YYNGEE is the CDR2. Between the V and J ends, shortened by 3 bases and 0 bases respectively, the junction contains 7 bases. From cysteine to phenylalanine, the CDR3 is 14 amino acids long. Only CDR3 DNA is held: 42 bases, read in frame from base 1. Read against the paper, the sample's time point label means: patch test 2, 6 weeks after DPC sensitization. The label giving this sample's treatment or condition can be read as: therapeutic diphenylcyclopropenone sensitization with weekly scalp DPC. Blood at each patch-test visit was drawn before the patch test was applied. To be eligible, patients had to be aged 18 to 70, diagnosed with alopecia and judged suitable for DPC therapy, while pregnant patients were excluded. Total RNA was extracted from unfractionated whole blood collected in Tempus Blood RNA tubes. The library was made by RACE. The sequencing machine was a NextSeq 500. Library preparation attached unique molecular identifiers to individual cDNA molecules for quantitative, reproducible TCR counting. Each blood RNA sample was used to sequence both TCR alpha and TCR beta chains. Per the original workflow: Samples had a median of about 96,000 TCRs, with a range from roughly 23,224 to 750,000. The Decombinator software suite was used to annotate the V, J and CDR3 of the TCR reads. To make PS versus PT1 abundance plots, every sample was subsampled to the same number of TCRs (28,000). TCRs were defined as expanded if absent before sensitization and observed at least eight times at the 2-week time point. The public reads were reprocessed in TCRdb via fastp at Q25 and MiXCR, keeping in-frame beta chains. Records with the same CDR3 protein are collapsed into one entry carrying the most frequent genes and DNA. The authors' filters were not applied to this entry. The sample data list over 85,000 distinct CDR3 sequences, and about 9.3% of these were observed just once. The ten largest clones add up to 2% to 2.5% of the sample.

The paper's findings and limits, for the study overall: Because all patients had alopecia, a presumed autoimmune disease, the immune response of the patients might differ from that of healthy individuals. The number of TCRs above 1 in 1000 frequency did not change with DPC sensitization; there was no evidence of global repertoire structure alterations. Patch test score was positively correlated with the number of PT1 expanded TCRs, with significance at thresholds 8, 16 and 32 but not at 4. Significantly more large CDR3 similarity clusters were formed by expanded TCRs than by pre-sensitization or healthy control sets, consistent with antigen-driven responses. Repeated subsampling changed both the strength of the expansion versus patch-test correlation and the threshold at which the correlation became significant.

The source is a woman in her thirties or forties with alopecia areata. Some clones in this sample may be carry-over from other donors' samples. The material sequenced was whole blood, taken in connection with sensitization to the hapten diphenylcyclopropenone (DPC). The sequence links TRBV9 to TRBJ2-1; the D gene is perhaps TRBD2, from 5 matching bases. For the CDR3, the sequence is CASSAGFSYNEQFF. Read as DNA, the sequence is TGTGCCAGCAGCGCGGGGTTCTCCTACAATGAGCAGTTCTTC.